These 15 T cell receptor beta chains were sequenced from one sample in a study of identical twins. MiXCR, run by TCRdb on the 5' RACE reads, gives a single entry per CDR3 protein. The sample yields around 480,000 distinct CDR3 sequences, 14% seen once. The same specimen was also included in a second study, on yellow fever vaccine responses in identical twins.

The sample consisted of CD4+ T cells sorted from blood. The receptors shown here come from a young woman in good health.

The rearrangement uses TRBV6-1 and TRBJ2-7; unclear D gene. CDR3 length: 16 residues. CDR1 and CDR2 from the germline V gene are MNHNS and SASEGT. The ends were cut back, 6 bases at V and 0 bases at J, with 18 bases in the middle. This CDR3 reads CASRSLKTGSSYEQYF. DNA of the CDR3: TGTGCCAGCAGGTCCCTTAAGACGGGTAGCTCCTACGAGCAGTACTTC.

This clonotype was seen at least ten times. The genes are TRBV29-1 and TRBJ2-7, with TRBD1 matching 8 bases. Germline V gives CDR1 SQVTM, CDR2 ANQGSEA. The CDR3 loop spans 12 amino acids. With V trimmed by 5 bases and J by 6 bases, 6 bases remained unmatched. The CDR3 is CSVYRGSREQYF. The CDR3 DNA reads TGCAGCGTTTACAGGGGGTCTCGCGAGCAGTACTTC.

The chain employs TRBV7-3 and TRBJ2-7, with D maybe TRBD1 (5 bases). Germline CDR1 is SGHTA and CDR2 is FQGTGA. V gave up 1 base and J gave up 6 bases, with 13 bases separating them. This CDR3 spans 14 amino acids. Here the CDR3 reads CASSLIGARREQYF. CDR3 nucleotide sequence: TGTGCCAGCAGCTTAATTGGGGCAAGACGCGAGCAGTACTTC.

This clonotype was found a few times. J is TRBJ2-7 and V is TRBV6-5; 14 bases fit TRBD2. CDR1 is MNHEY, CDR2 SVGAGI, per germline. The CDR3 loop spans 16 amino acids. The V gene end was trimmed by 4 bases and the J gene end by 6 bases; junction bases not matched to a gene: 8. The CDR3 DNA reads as TGTGCCAGCAGTTCACCTGGGACTAGCGGGAGTCCCGAGCAGTACTTC. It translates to CASSSPGTSGSPEQYF.

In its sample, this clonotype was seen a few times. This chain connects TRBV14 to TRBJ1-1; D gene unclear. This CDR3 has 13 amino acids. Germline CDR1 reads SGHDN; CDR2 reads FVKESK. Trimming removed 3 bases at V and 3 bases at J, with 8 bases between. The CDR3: CASSQNRDTEAFF. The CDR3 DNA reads TGTGCCAGCAGCCAGAATCGGGACACTGAAGCTTTCTTT.

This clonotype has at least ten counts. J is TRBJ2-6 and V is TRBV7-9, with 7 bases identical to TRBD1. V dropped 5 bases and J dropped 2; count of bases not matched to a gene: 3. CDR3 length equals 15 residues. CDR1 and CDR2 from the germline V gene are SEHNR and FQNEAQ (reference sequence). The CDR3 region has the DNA TGTGCCAGCAGCCGACAGGGAGCTGGGGCCAACGTCCTGACTTTC. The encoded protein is CASSRQGAGANVLTF.

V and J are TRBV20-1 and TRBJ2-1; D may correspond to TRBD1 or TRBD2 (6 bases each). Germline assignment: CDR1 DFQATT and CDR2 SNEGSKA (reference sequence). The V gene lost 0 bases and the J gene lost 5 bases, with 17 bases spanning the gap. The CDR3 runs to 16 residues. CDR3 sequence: CSARDRGEWSDNEQFF. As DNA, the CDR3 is TGCAGTGCTAGAGATAGGGGGGAGTGGTCGGACAATGAGCAGTTCTTC.

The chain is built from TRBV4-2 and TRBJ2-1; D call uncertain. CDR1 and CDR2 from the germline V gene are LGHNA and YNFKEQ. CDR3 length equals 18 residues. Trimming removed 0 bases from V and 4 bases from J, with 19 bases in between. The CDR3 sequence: CASSQEGFNSNSYNEQFF. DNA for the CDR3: TGTGCCAGCAGCCAAGAGGGTTTTAACTCGAACTCTTACAATGAGCAGTTCTTC.

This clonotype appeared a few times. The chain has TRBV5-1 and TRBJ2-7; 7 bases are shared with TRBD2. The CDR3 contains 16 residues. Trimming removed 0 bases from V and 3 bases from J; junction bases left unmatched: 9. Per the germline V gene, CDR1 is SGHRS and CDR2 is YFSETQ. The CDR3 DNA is TGCGCCAGCAGCTTGGTCTTAGGCGGGAGTGGCTACGAGCAGTACTTC. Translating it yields CASSLVLGGSGYEQYF.

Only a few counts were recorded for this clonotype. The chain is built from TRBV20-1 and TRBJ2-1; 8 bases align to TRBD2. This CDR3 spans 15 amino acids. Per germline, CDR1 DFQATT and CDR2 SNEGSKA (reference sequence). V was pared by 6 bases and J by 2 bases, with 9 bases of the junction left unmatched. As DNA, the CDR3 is TGCAGTGCAACCGTACTAGCGGCCGCCTACAATGAGCAGTTCTTC. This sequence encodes CSATVLAAAYNEQFF.

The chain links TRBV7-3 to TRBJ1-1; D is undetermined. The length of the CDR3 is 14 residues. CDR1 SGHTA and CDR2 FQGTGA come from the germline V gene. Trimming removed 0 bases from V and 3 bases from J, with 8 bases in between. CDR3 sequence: CASSLTGPDTEAFF. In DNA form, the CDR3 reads TGTGCCAGCAGCTTAACTGGCCCGGACACTGAAGCTTTCTTT.

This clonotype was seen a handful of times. CDR3 sequence (DNA): TGTGCCATCAGTGCCAAAGTGGACAATGAGCAGTTCTTC. Translated, it gives CAISAKVDNEQFF. The chain carries TRBV10-3 and TRBJ2-1; D remains ambiguous. Trimming cost V 4 bases and J 5 bases, with 9 bases left between them. CDR3 size: 13 residues. Germline V CDR1 and CDR2: ENHRY, SYGVKD.

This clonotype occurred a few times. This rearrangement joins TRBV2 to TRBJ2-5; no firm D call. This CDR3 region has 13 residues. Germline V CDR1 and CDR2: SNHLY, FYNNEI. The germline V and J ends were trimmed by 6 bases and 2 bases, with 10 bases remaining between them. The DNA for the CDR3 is TGTGCCAGCAGGGCCGACTGGCAAGAGACCCAGTACTTC. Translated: CASRADWQETQYF.

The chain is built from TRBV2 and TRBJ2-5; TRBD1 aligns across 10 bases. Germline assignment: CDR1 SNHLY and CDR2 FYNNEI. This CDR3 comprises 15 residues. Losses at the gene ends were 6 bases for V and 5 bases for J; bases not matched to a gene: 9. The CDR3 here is CASRSQTGGAETQYF. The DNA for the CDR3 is TGTGCCAGCAGAAGCCAGACAGGGGGCGCGGAGACCCAGTACTTC.

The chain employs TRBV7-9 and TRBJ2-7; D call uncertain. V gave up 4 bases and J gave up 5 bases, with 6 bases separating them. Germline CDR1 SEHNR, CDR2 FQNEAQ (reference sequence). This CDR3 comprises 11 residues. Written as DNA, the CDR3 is TGTGCCAGCAGCTCCCCGAACGAGCAGTACTTC. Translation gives CASSSPNEQYF.